One sample yielded the 26 T cell receptor beta chains listed below, sequenced in a study of cytomegalovirus exposure and HLA in healthy donors. Vbeta (60) and Jbeta (13) primers were used in the PCR. This table comes from immunoSEQ multiplex PCR, and its TCRdb copy is limited to in-frame clones, with some not included. The repertoire has 150,000 to 200,000 clones, more than 65% of them found once; the top ten carry approximately 1.6%. Material: PBMCs. The receptors derive from a woman aged 25-40 years in good health and CMV-seronegative.

This clone showed up just once. The chain uses TRBV7-2 and TRBJ1-2; D unresolved. Deletions cut 1 base from V and 2 bases from J, with 8 bases between. This CDR3 has 14 residues. Germline V gene lookup returns CDR1 SGHTA and CDR2 FQGNSA. The CDR3 DNA sequence: TGTGCCAGCAGCTTAGTCCCAGAAAACTATGGCTACACCTTC. This translates into CASSLVPENYGYTF.

The chain employs TRBV18 and TRBJ1-5; TRBD1 aligns across 7 bases. The CDR3 has 15 amino acids. V dropped 8 bases and J dropped 3; count of bases not matched to a gene: 10. Looked up from germline, CDR1 is KGHSH and CDR2 is LQKENI. The CDR3 reads CASQTKTGANQPQHF. CDR3 nucleotides: TGTGCCAGCCAAACCAAAACAGGGGCCAATCAGCCCCAGCATTTT.

J is TRBJ2-1 and V is TRBV7-2; possible D gene TRBD2, 5 bases. This CDR3 is built from 13 residues. Germline V gene data show CDR1 as SGHTA and CDR2 as FQGNSA. Deletions cut 7 bases from V and 9 bases from J, with 16 bases between. CDR3 loop: CASTPEGAGEQFF. CDR3 sequence (DNA): TGTGCCAGCACCCCCGAGGGAGCCGGTGAGCAGTTCTTC.

The V and J genes are TRBV5-1 and TRBJ1-5; 7 positions agree with TRBD1. This CDR3 spans 15 amino acids. Unmatched junction bases numbered 7, after V lost 0 bases and J lost 7 bases. Germline V gene lookup returns CDR1 SGHRS and CDR2 YFSETQ. The DNA of the CDR3 is TGCGCCAGCAGCTTGGATCCAGGGGGTTCGCAGCCCCAGCATTTT. Its protein product is CASSLDPGGSQPQHF.

The V gene is TRBV6-6, the J gene TRBJ2-7; 7 bases line up with TRBD1. Germline V lookup: CDR1 MNHNY, CDR2 SVGAGI (reference sequence). The J segment lost 2 bases and the V segment lost 4 bases, leaving 11 bases of the junction unmatched. The CDR3 runs to 16 residues. CDR3 sequence reads: CASSSPNRGYPYEQYF. The DNA of the CDR3 is TGTGCCAGCAGTTCTCCCAACAGGGGTTACCCCTACGAGCAGTACTTC.

This clone was seen a single time. The chain has TRBV4-3 and TRBJ2-1; 13 positions agree with TRBD2. J was trimmed by 3 bases and V by 4 bases; bases with no gene match: 12. Germline V gene sequence: CDR1 LGHNA, CDR2 YSLEER. The CDR3 has 19 residues. CDR3 in DNA: TGCGCCAGCAGCCGCCTGGGACTAGCGGGGACCGCAAGCTACAATGAGCAGTTCTTC. This encodes CASSRLGLAGTASYNEQFF.

The rearrangement uses TRBV4-1 and TRBJ2-5; unclear D gene. This CDR3 is 17 amino acids long. Trimming pared 3 bases from V and 0 bases from J, leaving 17 bases between. CDR1 and CDR2 from the germline V gene are MGHRA and YSYEKL. CDR3 sequence reads: CASSHELHGGDQETQYF. The CDR3 DNA sequence: TGCGCCAGCAGCCACGAGCTACATGGCGGAGACCAAGAGACCCAGTACTTC.

This chain joins TRBV5-1 and TRBJ1-2, with 7 bases matching TRBD1. The CDR3 has 15 amino acids. The trim removed 0 bases at V and 1 base at J, leaving 3 bases unmatched. Germline V gene data show CDR1 as SGHRS and CDR2 as YFSETQ. The CDR3 spells CASSLAPGGNYGYTF. DNA for the CDR3: TGCGCCAGCAGCTTGGCTCCAGGGGGTAACTATGGCTACACCTTC. Together with reference TRBV5-1 and TRBJ1-2, the CDR3 gives the full variable domain: KAGVTQTPRYLIKTRGQQVTLSCSPISGHRSVSWYQQTPGQGLQFLFEYFSETQRNKGNFPGRFSGRQFSNSRSEMNVSTLELGDSALYLCASSLAPGGNYGYTFGSGTRLTVV.

This rearrangement joins TRBV7-6 to TRBJ1-1; no clear D. Germline V gene data show CDR1 as SGHVS and CDR2 as FNYEAQ. The CDR3 runs to 13 residues. Trimming took 3 bases from V and 1 from J, leaving 6 bases between them. The CDR3 coding sequence is TGTGCCAGCAGCTTCGGAGAGAACACTGAAGCTTTCTTT. Translating gives CASSFGENTEAFF.

The chain combines TRBV6-5 with TRBJ1-2; a weak D match, TRBD1 (5 bases). The germline gives CDR1 MNHEY, CDR2 SVGAGI. Deletions cut 8 bases from V and 2 bases from J, with 15 bases between. The CDR3 totals 14 residues. CDR3 sequence: CASGRQRANYGYTF. In nucleotides, the CDR3 is TGTGCCAGCGGAAGACAGCGAGCCAACTATGGCTACACCTTC.

This chain connects TRBV5-6 to TRBJ1-1; the D gene is possibly TRBD1 (5 bases). CDR3 size: 15 residues. Germline-derived CDR1 and CDR2 are SGHDT and YYEEEE. The V end lost 3 bases, the J end lost 0 bases, and 12 bases lay between the germline ends. The CDR3 DNA is TGTGCCAGCAGCTACGTGGGGCGCATGAACACTGAAGCTTTCTTT. This gives the protein CASSYVGRMNTEAFF.

The chain recombines TRBV6-5 with TRBJ2-5; 7 nucleotides line up with TRBD2. The J call is uncertain, as TRBJ2-7 better fits the DNA end. Germline V gene data show CDR1 as MNHEY and CDR2 as SVGAGI. CDR3 size: 13 residues. The CDR3 protein is CASEGAGSYEQYF. In DNA, the CDR3 is TGTGCCAGCGAGGGAGCGGGGTCCTACGAGCAGTACTTC.

This chain connects TRBV7-2 to TRBJ2-3; the D gene is possibly TRBD2 (6 bases). V was pared by 0 bases and J by 5 bases, with 12 bases between. Germline V CDR1 and CDR2: SGHTA, FQGNSA. The CDR3 is 15 amino acids. The chain's CDR3 is CASSLAGGGLDTQYF. DNA of the CDR3: TGTGCCAGCAGCTTAGCGGGGGGTGGTTTAGATACGCAGTATTTT.

This clone was seen a handful of times. V is TRBV27 and J is TRBJ2-4; 9 nucleotides line up with TRBD1. Germline V lookup: CDR1 MNHEY, CDR2 SMNVEV (reference sequence). CDR3 size: 15 residues. The V gene end was trimmed by 4 bases and the J gene end by 10 bases; junction bases not matched to a gene: 11. CDR3 nucleotide sequence: TGTGCCAGCAGTTCCAACAGGGGGCTGGAGAGTATTCAGTACTTC. This sequence encodes CASSSNRGLESIQYF.

This chain joins TRBV15 and TRBJ1-2; 8 bases fit TRBD1. The CDR3 is made up of 14 amino acids. The germline gives CDR1 LNHNV, CDR2 YYDKDF (reference sequence). Germline trimming cut 4 bases from V and 6 bases from J; bases unmatched to any gene: 7. The DNA for the CDR3 is TGTGCCACCAGCACCGACAGGGGTCACGATGGCTACACCTTC. Its translation: CATSTDRGHDGYTF.

The chain links TRBV4-3 to TRBJ2-3, with TRBD2 as a possible D gene (5 bases). Trimming cost V 0 bases and J 8 bases, with 9 bases left between them. This CDR3 comprises 13 residues. Germline V lookup: CDR1 LGHNA, CDR2 YSLEER. CDR3 bases: TGCGCCAGCAGCCAAGATCTTCGGGGTACGCAGTATTTT. Translation: CASSQDLRGTQYF.

The J gene is TRBJ1-1, the V gene TRBV4-1, with a weak D call TRBD1 (6 bases). CDR3 length: 12 amino acids. Between the trimmed V and J ends, which lost 6 bases and 11 bases, there was a span of 16 bases. CDR1 and CDR2 (germline): MGHRA, YSYEKL. The DNA for the CDR3 is TGCGCCAGCAGGGGAGAGGGGGTGGTTGCTTTCTTT. Protein sequence: CASRGEGVVAFF.

This clone was observed a few times. The chain links TRBV6-1 to TRBJ2-7; 12 bases match TRBD1. Germline assignment: CDR1 MNHNS and CDR2 SASEGT. With V trimmed by 0 bases and J by 5 bases, 5 bases remained unmatched. This CDR3 is 16 amino acids long. CDR3: CASSEAPGTGGDEQYF. The CDR3 DNA reads TGTGCCAGCAGTGAAGCCCCAGGGACAGGGGGCGACGAGCAGTACTTC.

This clone has only a few counts. This sequence joins TRBV2 and TRBJ1-5; tentatively, D is TRBD1 (5 bases). CDR1 is SNHLY, CDR2 FYNNEI, per germline. The germline V and J ends were trimmed by 7 bases and 5 bases, with 12 bases remaining between them. The CDR3 contains 13 residues. DNA for the CDR3: TGTGCCAGCAAGGGGCAGGCTCATCAGCCCCAGCATTTT. Amino acids: CASKGQAHQPQHF.

A remark on this clone: The junction departs from germline at one end; a sequencing error may be responsible. The chain recombines TRBV7-8 with TRBJ1-1; D gene uncertain. The CDR3 totals 13 residues. The germline V gene has CDR1 SGHVS and CDR2 FQNEAQ. The CDR3: CASSSQPNTDAFF. DNA for the CDR3: TGTGCCAGCAGCTCACAGCCGAACACTGACGCTTTCTTT.

This clone has just a few counts. J is TRBJ1-2 and V is TRBV28, with 8 bases aligning to TRBD1. The CDR3 is 15 residues long. The V gene's germline CDR1 is MDHEN and CDR2 SYDVKM. The V segment lost 4 bases and the J segment 2 bases; nucleotides outside the gene matches: 6. The CDR3 region has the DNA TGTGCCAGCAGTTCTGGACAGGGACCGAACTATGGCTACACCTTC. Translation: CASSSGQGPNYGYTF.

This clone has only one observation. The chain recombines TRBV5-6 with TRBJ2-2, with D possibly being TRBD1 (5 bases). CDR1 and CDR2 from the germline V gene are SGHDT and YYEEEE. The CDR3 loop spans 16 amino acids. Trimming removed 3 bases from V and 3 bases from J, with 15 bases in between. CDR3 coding DNA: TGTGCCAGCAGCTCGGCGGTGGGGCTTTACACCGGGGAGCTGTTTTTT. This codes for CASSSAVGLYTGELFF.

In this sample, this clone turned up a few times. The CDR3 sequence is CASSFRLAGATDTQYF. In DNA, the CDR3 is TGTGCCAGCAGCTTCCGACTAGCGGGGGCCACAGATACGCAGTATTTT. The chain uses TRBV7-9 and TRBJ2-3; TRBD2 matches at 12 bases. Germline V gene data show CDR1 as SEHNR and CDR2 as FQNEAQ (reference sequence). This CDR3 spans 16 amino acids. V dropped 3 bases and J dropped 2; count of bases not matched to a gene: 3.

This clone showed up just a few times. The chain has TRBV11-3 and TRBJ2-3, with D maybe TRBD2 (5 bases). From germline, CDR1 is SGHNT and CDR2 YENEEA. The ends were cut back, 8 bases at V and 2 bases at J, with 14 bases in the middle. This CDR3 has 14 amino acids. The DNA of the CDR3 is TGTGCCAGCTCCCGGGGTCGGGACACAGATACGCAGTATTTT. It specifies CASSRGRDTDTQYF.

The chain joins TRBV5-6 to TRBJ2-7; TRBD2 aligns across 7 bases. Germline V lookup: CDR1 SGHDT, CDR2 YYEEEE. With 4 bases clipped from V and 4 bases from J, the junction kept 8 bases outside the gene matches. The CDR3 covers 14 residues. The CDR3 sequence: CASSVGLGGYEQYF. CDR3 coding DNA: TGTGCCAGCAGCGTAGGACTAGGTGGTTACGAGCAGTACTTC.

The chain couples TRBV5-1 to TRBJ2-3, with 9 bases lining up with TRBD2. Germline CDR1 is SGHRS and CDR2 is YFSETQ. The CDR3 contains 14 residues. V was clipped by 7 bases and J by 0 bases; unmatched bases: 3. The CDR3 nucleotides are TGCGCCAGCCTAGCGGGGATTAGCACAGATACGCAGTATTTT. This encodes CASLAGISTDTQYF.